This T cell receptor (beta chain) was captured in a study of blood T cell repertoires in COVID-19. On the study more broadly: Samples taken during acute and convalescent COVID-19 were collected in the United States, Italy and Spain.

The table came from immunoSEQ multiplex PCR; TCRdb's copy has only in-frame clones and leaves some out. The table records roughly 80,000 clones, around 85% of them present only once. V was pared by 0 bases and J by 4 bases, with 4 bases between. This CDR3 is 13 amino acids long. This TCR was recovered from a woman aged 80 or over with active or convalescent COVID-19. Sequencing input: peripheral blood. The V gene is TRBV12-3 or TRBV12-4, the J gene TRBJ1-3; D is unresolved. This CDR3 is CASSLAPGNTIYF. The CDR3 nucleotides read TGTGCCAGCAGTTTAGCCCCAGGAAACACCATATATTTT.